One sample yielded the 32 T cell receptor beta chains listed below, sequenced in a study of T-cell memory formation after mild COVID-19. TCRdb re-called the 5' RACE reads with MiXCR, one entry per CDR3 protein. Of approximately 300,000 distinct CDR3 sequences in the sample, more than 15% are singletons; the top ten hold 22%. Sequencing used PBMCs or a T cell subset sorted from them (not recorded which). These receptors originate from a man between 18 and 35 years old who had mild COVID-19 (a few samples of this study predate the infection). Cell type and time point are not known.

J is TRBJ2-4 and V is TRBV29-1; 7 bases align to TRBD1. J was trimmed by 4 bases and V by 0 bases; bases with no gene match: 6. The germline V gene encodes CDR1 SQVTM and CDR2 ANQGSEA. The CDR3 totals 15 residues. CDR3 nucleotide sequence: TGCAGCGTTGAAGATCCCTTGGGACAGAAAAACATTCAGTACTTC. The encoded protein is CSVEDPLGQKNIQYF.

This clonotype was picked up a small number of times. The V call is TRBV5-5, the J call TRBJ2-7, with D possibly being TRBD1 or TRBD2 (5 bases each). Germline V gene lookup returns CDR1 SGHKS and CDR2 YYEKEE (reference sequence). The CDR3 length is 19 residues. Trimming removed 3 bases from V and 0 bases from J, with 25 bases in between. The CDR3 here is CASSSDATGLRLSSYEQYF. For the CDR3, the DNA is TGTGCCAGCAGCTCCGATGCGACGGGGCTAAGGTTGAGCTCCTACGAGCAGTACTTC.

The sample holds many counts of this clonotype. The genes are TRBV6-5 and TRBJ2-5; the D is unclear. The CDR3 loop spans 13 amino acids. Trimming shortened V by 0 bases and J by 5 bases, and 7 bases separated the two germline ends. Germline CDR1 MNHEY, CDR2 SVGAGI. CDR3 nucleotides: TGTGCCAGCAGTTACTCCGCGCGGGAGACCCAGTACTTC. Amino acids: CASSYSARETQYF.

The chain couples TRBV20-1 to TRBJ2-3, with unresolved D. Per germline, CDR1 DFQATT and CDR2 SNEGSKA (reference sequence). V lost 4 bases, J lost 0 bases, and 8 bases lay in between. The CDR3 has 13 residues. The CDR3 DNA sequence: TGCAGTGCTATCGTGGGTAGCACAGATACGCAGTATTTT. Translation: CSAIVGSTDTQYF.

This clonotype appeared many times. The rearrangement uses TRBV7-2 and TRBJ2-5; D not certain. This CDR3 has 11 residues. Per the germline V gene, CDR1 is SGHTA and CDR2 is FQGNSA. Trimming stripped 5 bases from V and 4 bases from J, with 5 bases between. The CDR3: CASSVSETQYF. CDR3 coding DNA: TGTGCCAGCAGCGTGTCAGAGACCCAGTACTTC.

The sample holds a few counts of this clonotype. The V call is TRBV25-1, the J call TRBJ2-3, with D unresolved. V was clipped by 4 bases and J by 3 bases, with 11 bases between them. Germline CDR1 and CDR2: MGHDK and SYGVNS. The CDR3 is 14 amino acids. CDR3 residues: CASSAPLGTDTQYF. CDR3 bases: TGTGCCAGCAGTGCCCCCTTGGGGACAGATACGCAGTATTTT. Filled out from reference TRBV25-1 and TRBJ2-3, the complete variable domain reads EADIYQTPRYLVIGTGKKITLECSQTMGHDKMYWYQQDPGMELHLIHYSYGVNSTEKGDLSSESTVSRIRTEHFPLTLESARPSHTSQYLCASSAPLGTDTQYFGPGTRLTVL.

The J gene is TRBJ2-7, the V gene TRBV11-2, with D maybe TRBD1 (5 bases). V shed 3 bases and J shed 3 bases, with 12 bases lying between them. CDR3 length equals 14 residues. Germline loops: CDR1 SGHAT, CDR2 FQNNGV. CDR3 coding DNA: TGTGCCAGCAGCTTCCAGGGCCTCTACTACGAGCAGTACTTC. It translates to CASSFQGLYYEQYF.

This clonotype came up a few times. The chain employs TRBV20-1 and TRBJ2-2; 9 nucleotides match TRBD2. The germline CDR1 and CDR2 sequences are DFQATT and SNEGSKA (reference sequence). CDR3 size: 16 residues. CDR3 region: CAIPRGSGGAAGELFF. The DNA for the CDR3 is TGCGCGATCCCCCGGGGTAGCGGGGGTGCCGCCGGGGAGCTGTTTTTT.

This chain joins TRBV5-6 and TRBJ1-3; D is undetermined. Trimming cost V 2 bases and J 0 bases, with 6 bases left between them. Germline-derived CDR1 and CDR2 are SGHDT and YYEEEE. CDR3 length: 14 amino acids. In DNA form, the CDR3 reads TGTGCCAGCAGCTTCGGGATCTCTGGAAACACCATATATTTT. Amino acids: CASSFGISGNTIYF.

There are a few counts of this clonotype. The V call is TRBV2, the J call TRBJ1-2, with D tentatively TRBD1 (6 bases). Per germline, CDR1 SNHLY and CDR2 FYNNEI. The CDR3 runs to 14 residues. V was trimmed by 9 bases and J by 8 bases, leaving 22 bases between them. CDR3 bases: TGTGCCAGTAATAGAATGGGGACAAGTAGGGGCTACACCTTC. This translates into CASNRMGTSRGYTF. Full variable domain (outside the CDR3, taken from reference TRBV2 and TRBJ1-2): EPEVTQTPSHQVTQMGQEVILRCVPISNHLYFYWYRQILGQKVEFLVSFYNNEISEKSEIFDDQFSVERPDGSNFTLKIRSTKLEDSAMYFCASNRMGTSRGYTFGSGTRLTVV.

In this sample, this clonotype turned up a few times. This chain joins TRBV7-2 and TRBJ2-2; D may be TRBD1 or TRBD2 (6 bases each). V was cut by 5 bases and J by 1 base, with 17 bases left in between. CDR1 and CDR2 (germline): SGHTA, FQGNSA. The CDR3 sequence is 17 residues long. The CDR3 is CASSPRSGARNTGELFF. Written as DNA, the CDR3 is TGTGCCAGCAGCCCAAGGTCGGGGGCCCGGAACACCGGGGAGCTGTTTTTT.

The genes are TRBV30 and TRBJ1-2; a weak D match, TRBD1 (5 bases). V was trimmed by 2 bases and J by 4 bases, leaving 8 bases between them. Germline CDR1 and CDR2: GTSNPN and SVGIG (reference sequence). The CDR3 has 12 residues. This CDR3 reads CAWSRDGYGYTF. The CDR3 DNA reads TGTGCCTGGAGTCGGGACGGCTATGGCTACACCTTC.

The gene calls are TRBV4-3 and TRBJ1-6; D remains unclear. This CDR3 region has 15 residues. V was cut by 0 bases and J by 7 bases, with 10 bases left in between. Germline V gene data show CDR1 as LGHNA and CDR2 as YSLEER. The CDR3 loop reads CASSQDRVENSPLHF. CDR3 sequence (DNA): TGCGCCAGCAGCCAAGATCGGGTGGAGAATTCACCCCTCCACTTT.

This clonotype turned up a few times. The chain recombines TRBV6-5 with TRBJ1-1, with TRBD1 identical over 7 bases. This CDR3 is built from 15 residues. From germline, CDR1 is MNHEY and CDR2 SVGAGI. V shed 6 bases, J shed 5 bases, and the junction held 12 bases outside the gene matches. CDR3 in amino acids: CASRRTDRVRTEAFF. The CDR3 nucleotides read TGTGCCAGCAGGCGAACAGACAGGGTGAGGACTGAAGCTTTCTTT.

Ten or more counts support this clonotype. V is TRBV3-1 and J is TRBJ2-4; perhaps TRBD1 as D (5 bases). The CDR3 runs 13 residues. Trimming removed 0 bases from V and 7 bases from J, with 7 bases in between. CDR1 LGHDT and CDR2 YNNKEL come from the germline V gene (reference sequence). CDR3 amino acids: CASSQDSGNIQYF. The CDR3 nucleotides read TGTGCCAGCAGCCAAGATTCAGGGAACATTCAGTACTTC.

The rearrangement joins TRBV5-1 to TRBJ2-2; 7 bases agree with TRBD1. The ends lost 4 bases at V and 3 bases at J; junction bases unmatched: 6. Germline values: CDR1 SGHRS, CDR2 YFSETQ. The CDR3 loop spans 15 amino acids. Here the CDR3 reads CASSPGTAYTGELFF. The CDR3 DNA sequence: TGCGCCAGCAGCCCCGGGACAGCCTACACCGGGGAGCTGTTTTTT.

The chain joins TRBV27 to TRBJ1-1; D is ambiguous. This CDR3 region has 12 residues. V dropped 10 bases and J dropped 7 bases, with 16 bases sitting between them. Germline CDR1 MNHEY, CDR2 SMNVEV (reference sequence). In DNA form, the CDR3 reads TGTGCCACAATGGACGTAAACGATGAAGCTTTCTTT. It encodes CATMDVNDEAFF.

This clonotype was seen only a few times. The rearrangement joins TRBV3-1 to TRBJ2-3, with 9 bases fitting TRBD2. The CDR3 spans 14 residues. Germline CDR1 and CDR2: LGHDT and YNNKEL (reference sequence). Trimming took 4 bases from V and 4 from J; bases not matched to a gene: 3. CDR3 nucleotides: TGTGCCAGCAGCCTCGGACTAGCGCCAGATACGCAGTATTTT. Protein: CASSLGLAPDTQYF.

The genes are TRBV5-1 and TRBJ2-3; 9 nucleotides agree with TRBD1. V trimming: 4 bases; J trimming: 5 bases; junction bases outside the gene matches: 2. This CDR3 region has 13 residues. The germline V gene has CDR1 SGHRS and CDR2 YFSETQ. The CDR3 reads CASSVTGGDTQYF. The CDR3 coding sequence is TGCGCCAGCAGCGTGACAGGGGGAGATACGCAGTATTTT.

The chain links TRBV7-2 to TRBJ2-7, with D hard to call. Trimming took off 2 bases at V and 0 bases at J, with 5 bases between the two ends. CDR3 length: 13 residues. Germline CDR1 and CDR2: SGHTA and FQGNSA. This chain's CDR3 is CASSLSSSYEQYV. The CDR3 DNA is TGTGCCAGCAGCTTATCCAGCTCCTACGAGCAGTACGTC.

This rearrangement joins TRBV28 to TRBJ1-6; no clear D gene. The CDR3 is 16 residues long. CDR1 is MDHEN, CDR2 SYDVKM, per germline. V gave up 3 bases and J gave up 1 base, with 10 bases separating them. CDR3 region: CASSLGGSSYNSPLHF. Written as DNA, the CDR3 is TGTGCCAGCAGTTTGGGAGGGTCGTCCTATAATTCACCCCTCCACTTT.

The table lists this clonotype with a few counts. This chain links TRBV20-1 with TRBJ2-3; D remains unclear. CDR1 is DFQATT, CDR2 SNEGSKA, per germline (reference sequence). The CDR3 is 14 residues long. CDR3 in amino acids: CSSLHLGGTDTQYF. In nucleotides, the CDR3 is TGCAGCAGTCTACACCTGGGTGGGACAGATACGCAGTATTTT.

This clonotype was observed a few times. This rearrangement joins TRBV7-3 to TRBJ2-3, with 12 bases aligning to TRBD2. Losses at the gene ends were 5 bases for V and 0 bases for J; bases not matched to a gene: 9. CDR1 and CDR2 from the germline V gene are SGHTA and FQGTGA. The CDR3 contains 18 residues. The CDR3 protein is CASSPYRTSGASTDTQYF. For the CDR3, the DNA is TGTGCCAGCAGCCCCTACAGGACTAGCGGGGCTAGCACAGATACGCAGTATTTT.

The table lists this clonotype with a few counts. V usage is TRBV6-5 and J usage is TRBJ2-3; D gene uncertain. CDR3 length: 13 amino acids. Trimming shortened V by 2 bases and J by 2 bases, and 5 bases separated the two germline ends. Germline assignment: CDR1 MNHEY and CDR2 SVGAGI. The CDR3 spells CASSYLSTDTQYF. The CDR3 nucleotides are TGTGCCAGCAGTTACCTATCCACAGATACGCAGTATTTT.

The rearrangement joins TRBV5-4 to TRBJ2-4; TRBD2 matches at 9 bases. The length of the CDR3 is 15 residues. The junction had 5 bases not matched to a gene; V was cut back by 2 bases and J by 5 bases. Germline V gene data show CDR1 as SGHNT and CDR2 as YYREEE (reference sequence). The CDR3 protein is CASSFGGGAENIQYF. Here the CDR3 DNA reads TGTGCCAGCAGCTTCGGCGGGGGGGCCGAAAACATTCAGTACTTC.

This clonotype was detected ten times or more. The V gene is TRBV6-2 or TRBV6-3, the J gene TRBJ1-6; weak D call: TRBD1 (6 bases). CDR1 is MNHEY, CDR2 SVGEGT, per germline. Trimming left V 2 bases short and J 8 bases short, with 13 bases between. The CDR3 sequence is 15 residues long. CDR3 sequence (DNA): TGTGCCAGCAGTTACCCGACAGGATTGGATTCACCCCTCCACTTT. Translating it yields CASSYPTGLDSPLHF.

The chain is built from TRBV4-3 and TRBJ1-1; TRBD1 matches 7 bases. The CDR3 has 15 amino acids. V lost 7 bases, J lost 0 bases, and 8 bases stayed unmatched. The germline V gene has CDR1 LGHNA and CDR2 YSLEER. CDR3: CASTPRTGVNTEAFF. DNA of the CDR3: TGCGCCAGCACCCCGCGGACAGGCGTGAACACTGAAGCTTTCTTT.

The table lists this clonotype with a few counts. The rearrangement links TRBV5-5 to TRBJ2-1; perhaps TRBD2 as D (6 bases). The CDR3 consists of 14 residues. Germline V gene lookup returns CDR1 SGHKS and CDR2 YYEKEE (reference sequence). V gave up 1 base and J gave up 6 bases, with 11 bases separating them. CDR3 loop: CASSLWGVGNEQFF. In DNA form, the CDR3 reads TGTGCCAGCAGCTTGTGGGGGGTAGGCAATGAGCAGTTCTTC.

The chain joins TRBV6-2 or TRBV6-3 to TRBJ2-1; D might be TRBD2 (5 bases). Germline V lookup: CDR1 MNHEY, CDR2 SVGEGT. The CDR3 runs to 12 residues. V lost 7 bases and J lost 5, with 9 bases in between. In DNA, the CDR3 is TGTGCCAGCACCCCGACTAACAATGAGCAGTTCTTC. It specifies CASTPTNNEQFF.

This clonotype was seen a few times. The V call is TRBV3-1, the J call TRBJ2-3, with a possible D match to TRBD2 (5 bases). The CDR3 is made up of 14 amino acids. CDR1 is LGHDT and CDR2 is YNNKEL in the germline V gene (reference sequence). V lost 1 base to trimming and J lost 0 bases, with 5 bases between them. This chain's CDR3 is CASSQGTSTDTQYF. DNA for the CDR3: TGTGCCAGCAGCCAAGGGACTAGCACAGATACGCAGTATTTT.

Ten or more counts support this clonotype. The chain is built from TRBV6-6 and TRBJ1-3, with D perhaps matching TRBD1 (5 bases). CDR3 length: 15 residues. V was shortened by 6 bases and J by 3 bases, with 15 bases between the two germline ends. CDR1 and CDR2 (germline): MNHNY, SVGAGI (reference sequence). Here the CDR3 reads CASSDSDSFGNTIYF. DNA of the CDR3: TGTGCCAGCAGCGACTCTGACAGTTTTGGAAACACCATATATTTT.

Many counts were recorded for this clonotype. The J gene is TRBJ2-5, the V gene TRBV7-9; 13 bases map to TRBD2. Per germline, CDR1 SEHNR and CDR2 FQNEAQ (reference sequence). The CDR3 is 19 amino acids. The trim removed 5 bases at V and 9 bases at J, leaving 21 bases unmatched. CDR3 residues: CASSPTLSGTSGTRGAQYF. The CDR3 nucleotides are TGTGCCAGCAGCCCCACCCTCTCCGGGACTAGCGGGACAAGGGGGGCCCAGTACTTC.